The 9 T cell receptor beta chains listed next were all sequenced from one sample in a study of beta chain features in type 1 diabetes. cDNA synthesis used the whole RNA isolate, giving expressed TCRB sequences. Method: immunoSEQ multiplex PCR; TCRdb's copy keeps in-frame clones and lacks some. Seen here are hundreds of thousands of clones, over 11% observed once, and the top ten hold 0.03% to 0.045%. Their target antigens are unknown. Study-wide results and caveats: Among all four CD4+ subsets, Type 1 diabetes patients had TCRB CDR3s that were moderately but significantly shorter.

Source material: naive CD4+ T cells from blood. The receptors were sampled from a man between 18 and 29 years old with type 1 diabetes.

V gene TRBV30 combines with J gene TRBJ1-1; no definite D call. Germline V gene sequence: CDR1 GTSNPN, CDR2 SVGIG (reference sequence). CDR3 length: 12 amino acids. V was trimmed by 7 bases and J by 4 bases, leaving 13 bases between them. The DNA of the CDR3 is TGTGCCTTACAAAGGTTCCCCACTGAAGCTTTCTTT. It translates to CALQRFPTEAFF.

The chain carries TRBV27 and TRBJ1-1; 7 bases map to TRBD1. The CDR3 is 13 residues long. The trim removed 6 bases at V and 1 base at J, leaving 2 bases unmatched. The germline V gene has CDR1 MNHEY and CDR2 SMNVEV (reference sequence). The chain's CDR3 is CASRYRGNTEAFF. The CDR3 DNA reads TGTGCCAGCAGATACAGGGGGAACACTGAAGCTTTCTTT.

The V gene is TRBV5-1, the J gene TRBJ2-7; tentative D call: TRBD2 (5 bases). V lost 3 bases and J 2 bases, leaving 9 bases between the germline ends. CDR1 SGHRS and CDR2 YFSETQ come from the germline V gene. This CDR3 is built from 13 residues. CDR3 sequence (DNA): TGCGCCAGCAGCTCGGACTCGCCCTACGAGCAGTACTTC. Translating gives CASSSDSPYEQYF.

The rearrangement uses TRBV7-3 and TRBJ1-2; 7 nucleotides agree with TRBD1. Germline V CDR1 and CDR2: SGHTA, FQGTGA. This CDR3 has 17 amino acids. With 5 bases clipped from V and 8 bases from J, the junction kept 20 bases outside the gene matches. CDR3 in amino acids: CASSQGQDFGQYWGYTF. CDR3 DNA sequence: TGTGCCAGCAGCCAAGGACAGGACTTCGGGCAATATTGGGGCTACACCTTC.

This clone was observed a handful of times. This sample also contains other DNA sequences that code for the same CDR3. The chain combines TRBV5-1 with TRBJ2-7; D not certain. This CDR3 contains 12 residues. Trimming removed 2 bases at V and 0 bases at J, with 3 bases between. Looked up from germline, CDR1 is SGHRS and CDR2 is YFSETQ. CDR3 amino acids: CASSLNSYEQYF. In nucleotides, the CDR3 is TGCGCCAGCAGCTTAAACTCCTACGAGCAGTACTTC.

The J gene is TRBJ2-1, the V gene TRBV6-5; possible D gene TRBD1, 6 bases. The CDR3 sequence is 15 residues long. Looked up from germline, CDR1 is MNHEY and CDR2 is SVGAGI. Trimming left V 10 bases short and J 7 bases short, with 23 bases between. The CDR3 DNA reads TGTGCCACCTTAGGGTTGGGCCAGGGGCGGAATGAGCAGTTCTTC. Protein product: CATLGLGQGRNEQFF.

The CDR3 DNA reads TGTGCCAGCAGCACTGGGACCGGGCAGGGCTATGGCTACACCTTC. Encoded protein: CASSTGTGQGYGYTF. The V gene is TRBV9, the J gene TRBJ1-2; TRBD1 is a possible D gene (5 bases). The CDR3 runs 15 residues. Germline V gene sequence: CDR1 SGDLS, CDR2 YYNGEE. Trimming pared 4 bases from V and 4 bases from J, leaving 17 bases between.

The rearrangement links TRBV9 to TRBJ1-1; D not resolved. The CDR3 consists of 14 residues. The germline gives CDR1 SGDLS, CDR2 YYNGEE. The ends were cut back, 0 bases at V and 1 base at J, with 7 bases in the middle. In DNA form, the CDR3 reads TGTGCCAGCAGCGTAGAGGTCGCGAACACTGAAGCTTTCTTT. This translates into CASSVEVANTEAFF.

This clone occurred a few times. The rearrangement links TRBV19 to TRBJ2-7; 9 nucleotides match TRBD1. Germline V gene lookup returns CDR1 LNHDA and CDR2 SQIVND (reference sequence). V lost 7 bases to trimming and J lost 2 bases; unmatched junction nucleotides: 6. The CDR3 contains 14 residues. The CDR3 reads CASKSGTGTYEQYF. As DNA, the CDR3 is TGTGCCAGTAAAAGCGGGACAGGGACCTACGAGCAGTACTTC.